The 8 T cell receptor beta chains listed next were all sequenced from one sample in a study of control samples from healthy donors and cancer patients. TCRdb keeps only in-frame clones here, not all; method: immunoSEQ multiplex PCR. The table includes approximately 140,000 clones, approximately 91% detected once. The sequencing input was blood. The receptors come from a woman aged 25 to 39 in good health.

For the CDR3, the DNA is TGTGCCAGCTCACCGAACTTTTGGACAGGGGCGGGAACTGAAGCTTTCTTT. This codes for CASSPNFWTGAGTEAFF. V usage is TRBV18 and J usage is TRBJ1-1, with 9 bases lining up with TRBD1. The V gene's germline CDR1 is KGHSH and CDR2 LQKENI. The length of the CDR3 is 17 residues. J gave up 5 bases and V 3 bases, and 13 bases lay outside the gene matches.

This clone is a singleton in its sample. V and J are TRBV2 and TRBJ1-4; 8 positions match TRBD1. The length of the CDR3 is 15 residues. Germline values: CDR1 SNHLY, CDR2 FYNNEI. V shed 0 bases and J 5 bases; nucleotides not matched to a gene: 2. The DNA of the CDR3 is TGTGCCAGCAGTGAAGCACAGGGGGGGAATGAAAAACTGTTTTTT. Protein product: CASSEAQGGNEKLFF.

This chain connects TRBV5-1 to TRBJ2-2, with 7 bases lining up with TRBD2. This CDR3 has 17 amino acids. Germline V gives CDR1 SGHRS, CDR2 YFSETQ. V shed 5 bases, J shed 2 bases, and the junction held 12 bases outside the gene matches. This CDR3 is CASSPGRSGLNTGELFF. CDR3 bases: TGCGCCAGCAGTCCTGGTCGTAGCGGGCTAAACACCGGGGAGCTGTTTTTT.

The chain uses TRBV5-4 and TRBJ2-3; D gene uncertain. V gave up 4 bases and J gave up 2 bases, with 8 bases separating them. The germline gives CDR1 SGHNT, CDR2 YYREEE (reference sequence). CDR3 length equals 13 residues. The CDR3 region is CASSPRLTDTQYF. As DNA, the CDR3 is TGTGCCAGCAGCCCGCGTCTCACAGATACGCAGTATTTT.

The chain has TRBV5-1 and TRBJ2-7; 13 nucleotides match TRBD2. The CDR3 is made up of 15 amino acids. The V and J ends lost 4 bases and 6 bases, in that order; junction bases with no gene match: 7. Germline assignment: CDR1 SGHRS and CDR2 YFSETQ. This CDR3 is CASSPGLAGVIEQYF. CDR3 nucleotides: TGCGCCAGCAGCCCTGGACTAGCGGGAGTGATCGAGCAGTACTTC. Using reference TRBV5-1 and TRBJ2-7 for the parts outside the CDR3, the full variable domain is KAGVTQTPRYLIKTRGQQVTLSCSPISGHRSVSWYQQTPGQGLQFLFEYFSETQRNKGNFPGRFSGRQFSNSRSEMNVSTLELGDSALYLCASSPGLAGVIEQYFGPGTRLTVT.

The chain has TRBV30 and TRBJ1-3; D gene unclear. The CDR3 loop spans 13 amino acids. Germline V gene sequence: CDR1 GTSNPN, CDR2 SVGIG (reference sequence). With 3 bases removed from V and 2 bases from J, the gap between germline ends came to 8 bases. CDR3 in DNA: TGTGCCTGGAGGGGAGGTACTGGAAACACCATATATTTT. Translating it yields CAWRGGTGNTIYF.

This rearrangement joins TRBV10-3 to TRBJ2-3; 10 bases are shared with TRBD2. The length of the CDR3 is 17 residues. Per the germline V gene, CDR1 is ENHRY and CDR2 is SYGVKD. V shed 4 bases and J 0 bases; nucleotides not matched to a gene: 7. CDR3 sequence: CAISGTSGYYSTDTQYF. The CDR3 DNA sequence: TGTGCCATCAGTGGGACTAGCGGATACTATAGCACAGATACGCAGTATTTT.

The chain recombines TRBV7-2 with TRBJ2-7; possibly TRBD1 or TRBD2 for D (7 bases each). Germline CDR1 SGHTA, CDR2 FQGNSA. This CDR3 has 15 amino acids. The V gene lost 7 bases and the J gene lost 3 bases, with 19 bases spanning the gap. CDR3 DNA sequence: TGTGCCAGCACGCAGGGGGGGTCTGCAGGCTACGAGCAGTACTTC. As protein: CASTQGGSAGYEQYF.